This entry is about one T cell receptor (beta chain). Its cognate antigen is unknown. The CDR3 has 13 residues. The V gene's germline CDR1 is MNHNS and CDR2 SASEGT. Deletions cut 6 bases from V and 8 bases from J, with 16 bases between. The data were taken from a study of OX40 agonist ivuxolimab in advanced cancers. Measured with immunoSEQ multiplex PCR; TCRdb has only the in-frame clones, and not every one. The sample carries roughly 58,000 clones, 77% recorded once. General study results and limits: Clones of CD4+ and CD8+ blood T cells grew by week 6 at doses of 0.1 to 3.0 mg/kg.

This receptor was identified in an adult with an advanced solid tumor such as melanoma, head and neck, liver or kidney cancer. This chain uses TRBV6-1 with TRBJ1-1, with D perhaps TRBD1 (5 bases). Sequences were derived from CD4+ or CD8+ T cells sorted from blood, sampled in a trial of the OX40 agonist ivuxolimab. As DNA, the CDR3 is TGTGCCAGCAGCGGATTGGTTCAGGGCGAAGCTTTCTTT. As protein: CASSGLVQGEAFF.